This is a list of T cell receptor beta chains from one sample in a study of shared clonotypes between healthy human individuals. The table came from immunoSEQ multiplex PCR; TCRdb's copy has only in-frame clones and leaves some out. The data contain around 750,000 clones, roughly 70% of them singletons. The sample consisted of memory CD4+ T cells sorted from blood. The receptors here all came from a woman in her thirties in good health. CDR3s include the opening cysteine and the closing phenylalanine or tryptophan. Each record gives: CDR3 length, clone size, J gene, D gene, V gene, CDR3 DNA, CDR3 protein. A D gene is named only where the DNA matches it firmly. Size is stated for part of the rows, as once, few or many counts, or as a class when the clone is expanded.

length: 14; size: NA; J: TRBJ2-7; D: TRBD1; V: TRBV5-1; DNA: TGCGCCAGCAGCCAAGGGGGACAGGGCTACGAGCAGTACTTC; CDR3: CASSQGGQGYEQYF
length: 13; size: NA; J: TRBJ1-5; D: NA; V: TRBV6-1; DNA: TGTGCCAGCAACCCACAGGGCCCTCAGCCCCAGCATTTT; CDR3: CASNPQGPQPQHF
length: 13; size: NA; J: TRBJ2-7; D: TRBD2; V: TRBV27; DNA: TGTGCCAGCAGGACTAGCGGGAGCTACGAGCAGTACTTC; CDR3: CASRTSGSYEQYF
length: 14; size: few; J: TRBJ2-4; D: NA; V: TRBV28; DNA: TGTGCCAGCAGTTGGTCCCGACGGCAAAACATTCAGTACTTC; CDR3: CASSWSRRQNIQYF
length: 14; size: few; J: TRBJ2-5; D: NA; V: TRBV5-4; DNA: TGTGCCAGCAGCCCGGCCGCGGGACAAGAGACCCAGTACTTC; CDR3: CASSPAAGQETQYF
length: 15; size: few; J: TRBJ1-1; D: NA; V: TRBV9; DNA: TGTGCCAGCAGCGTAGGGTGGGGGATGAACACTGAAGCTTTCTTT; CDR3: CASSVGWGMNTEAFF
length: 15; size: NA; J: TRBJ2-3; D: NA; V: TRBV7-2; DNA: TGTGCCAGCAGCTTAGGCCATTTCGGCACAGATACGCAGTATTTT; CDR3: CASSLGHFGTDTQYF
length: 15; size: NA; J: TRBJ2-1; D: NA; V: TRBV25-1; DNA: TGTGCCAGCAGTGCTAACAGGGCCCCCTACAATGAGCAGTTCTTC; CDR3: CASSANRAPYNEQFF
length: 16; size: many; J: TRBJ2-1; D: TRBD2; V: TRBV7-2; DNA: TGTGCCAGCAGCTTAGTCGGGGCGGGAGGGGCACCTACACAGTTCTTC; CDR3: CASSLVGAGGAPTQFF
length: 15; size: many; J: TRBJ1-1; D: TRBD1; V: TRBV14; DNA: TGTGCCAGCAGCCCCCAGACAGGGGGTAGAACTGAAGCTTTCTTT; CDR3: CASSPQTGGRTEAFF
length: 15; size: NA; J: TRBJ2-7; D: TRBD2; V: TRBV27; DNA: TGTGCCAGCAGTTTTGGGCGGGAGGCACCCTACGAGCAGTACTTC; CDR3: CASSFGREAPYEQYF
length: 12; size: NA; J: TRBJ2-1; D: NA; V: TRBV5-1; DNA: TGCGCCAGCAGCTTTGAGGATAGGGTTCGGTTCTTC; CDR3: CASSFEDRVRFF
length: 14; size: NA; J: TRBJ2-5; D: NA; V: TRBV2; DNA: TGTGCCAGCAGTGAAGCGGGGGGATATGAGACCCAGTACTTC; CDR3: CASSEAGGYETQYF
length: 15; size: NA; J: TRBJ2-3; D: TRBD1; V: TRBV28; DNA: TGTGCCAGCAGTATGGACAGGCTGGGGACAGATACGCAGTATTTT; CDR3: CASSMDRLGTDTQYF
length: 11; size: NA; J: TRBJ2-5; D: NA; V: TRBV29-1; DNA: TGCAGCGTTGCTAGGGGACAGACCCAGTACTTC; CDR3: CSVARGQTQYF
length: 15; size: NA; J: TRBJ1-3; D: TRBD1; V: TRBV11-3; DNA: TGTGCCAGCAGCCGCGCCGGGACAGGGAGGGACACCATATATTTT; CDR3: CASSRAGTGRDTIYF
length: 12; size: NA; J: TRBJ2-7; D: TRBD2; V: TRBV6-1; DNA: TGTGCCAGCGAGCGGGAGTTTTACGAGCAGTACTTC; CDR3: CASEREFYEQYF
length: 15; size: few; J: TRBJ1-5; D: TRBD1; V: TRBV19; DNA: TGTGCCAGTAGAAAGACAGGGGAAGGAGATCAGCCCCAGCATTTT; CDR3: CASRKTGEGDQPQHF
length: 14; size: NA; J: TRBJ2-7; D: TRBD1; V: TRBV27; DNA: TGTGCCAGCAGTTACGGACAGGGGGCTTACGAGCAGTACTTC; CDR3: CASSYGQGAYEQYF
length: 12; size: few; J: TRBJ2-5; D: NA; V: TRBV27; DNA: TGTGCCAGCGGAAGACGGGCGGAGACCCAGTACTTC; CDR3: CASGRRAETQYF
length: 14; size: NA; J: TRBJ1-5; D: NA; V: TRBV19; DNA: TGTGCCAGTAGGGGAAAGGGGGTAAATCAGCCCCAGCATTTT; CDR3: CASRGKGVNQPQHF
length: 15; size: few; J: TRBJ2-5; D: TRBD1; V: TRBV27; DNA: TGTGCCAGCAGCACAACCCTACAGGGGTCGGAGACCCAGTACTTC; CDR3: CASSTTLQGSETQYF
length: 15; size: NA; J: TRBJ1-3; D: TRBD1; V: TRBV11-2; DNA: TGTGCCAGCAGCTCTTTGACAGGGGCAGGAAACACCATATATTTT; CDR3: CASSSLTGAGNTIYF
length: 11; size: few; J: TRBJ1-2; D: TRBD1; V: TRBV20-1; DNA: TGCAGTCATAGGACAGGGGAAGGCTACACCTTC; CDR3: CSHRTGEGYTF
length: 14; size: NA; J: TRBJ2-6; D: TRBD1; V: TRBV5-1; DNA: TGCGCCAGCAGCAGGGGACAGGGGTTGGCCGTCCTGACTTTC; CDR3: CASSRGQGLAVLTF
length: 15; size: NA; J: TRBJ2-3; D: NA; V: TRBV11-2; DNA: TGTGCCAGCAGTTCTCAGGTTTATAGCACAGATACGCAGTATTTT; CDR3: CASSSQVYSTDTQYF
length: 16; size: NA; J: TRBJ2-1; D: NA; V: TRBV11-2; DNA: TGTGCCAGCAGCATCAGACTAGTTGGATCCTACAATGAGCAGTTCTTC; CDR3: CASSIRLVGSYNEQFF
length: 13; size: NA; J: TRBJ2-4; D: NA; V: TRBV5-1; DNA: TGCGCCAGCAGCTCAGGGCGGGGAGACATTCAGTACTTC; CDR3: CASSSGRGDIQYF
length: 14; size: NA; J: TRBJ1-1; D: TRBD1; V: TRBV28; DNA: TGTGCCAGCACGTCGCCAGGGGGGTTTAGGGAAGCTTTCTTT; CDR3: CASTSPGGFREAFF
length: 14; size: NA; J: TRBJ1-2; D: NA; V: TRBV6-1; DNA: TGTGCCAGCAGCCCGGAGGAGGGATGGTATGGCTACACCTTC; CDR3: CASSPEEGWYGYTF
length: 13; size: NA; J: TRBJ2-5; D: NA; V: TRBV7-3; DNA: TGTGCCAGCAGCCTGGGACCTCAAGAGACCCAGTACTTC; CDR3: CASSLGPQETQYF
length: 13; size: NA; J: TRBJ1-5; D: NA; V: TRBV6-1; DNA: TGTGCCAGCAAGTCGGGGCAAGGACAGCCCCAGCATTTT; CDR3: CASKSGQGQPQHF
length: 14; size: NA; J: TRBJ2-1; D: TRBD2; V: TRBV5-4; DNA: TGTGCCAGCAGCTACGGGAGGGCCGGCAATGAGCAGTTCTTC; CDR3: CASSYGRAGNEQFF
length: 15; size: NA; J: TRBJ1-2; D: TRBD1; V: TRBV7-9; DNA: TGTGCCAGCACCTGGGAGGCAGGGGGCGCCGATGGCTACACCTTC; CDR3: CASTWEAGGADGYTF
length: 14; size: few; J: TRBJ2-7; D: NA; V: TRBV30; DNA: TGTGCCTATTTGCCAGGGAGCAGTCGGTCCGAGCAGTACTTC; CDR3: CAYLPGSSRSEQYF
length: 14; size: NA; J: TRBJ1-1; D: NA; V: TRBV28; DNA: TGTGCCAGCAGTTTATTACAGGGAGAAACTGAAGCTTTCTTT; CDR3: CASSLLQGETEAFF
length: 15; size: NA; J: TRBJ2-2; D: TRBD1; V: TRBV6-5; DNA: TGTGCCAGCAGTTACGACAGGGGAGACACCGGGGAGCTGTTTTTT; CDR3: CASSYDRGDTGELFF
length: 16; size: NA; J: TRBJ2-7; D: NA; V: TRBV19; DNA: TGTGCCAGTAGTCCCCGGGGGGCTACGGGCGGCTACGAGCAGTACTTC; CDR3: CASSPRGATGGYEQYF
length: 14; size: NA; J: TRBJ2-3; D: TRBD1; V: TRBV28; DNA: TGTGCCAGCAGGACAGGGGATAGCACAGATACGCAGTATTTT; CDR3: CASRTGDSTDTQYF
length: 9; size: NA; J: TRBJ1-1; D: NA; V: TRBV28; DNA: TGTGCCAGCGTTCTCCAAGCTTTCTTT; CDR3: CASVLQAFF
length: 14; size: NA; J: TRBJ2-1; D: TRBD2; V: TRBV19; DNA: TGTGCCAGTAAACTAGCGGGGGCCTACAATGAGCAGTTCTTC; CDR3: CASKLAGAYNEQFF
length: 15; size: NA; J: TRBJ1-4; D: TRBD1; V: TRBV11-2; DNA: TGTGCCAGCAGCACCCAGACAGGGGGCCTCGAAAAACTGTTTTTT; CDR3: CASSTQTGGLEKLFF
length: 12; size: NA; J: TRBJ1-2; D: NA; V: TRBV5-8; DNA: TGTGCCAGCAGCCTGATGCGGAGTGGCTACACCTTC; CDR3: CASSLMRSGYTF
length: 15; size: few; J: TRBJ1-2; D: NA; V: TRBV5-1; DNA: TGCGCCAGCAGTCTCGGGGACGCGGCTAACTATGGCTACACCTTC; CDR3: CASSLGDAANYGYTF
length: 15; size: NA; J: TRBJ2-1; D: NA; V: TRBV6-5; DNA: TGTGCCAGCAGTTACGTCGGGACCGCGTACAATGAGCAGTTCTTC; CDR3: CASSYVGTAYNEQFF